This paragraph reports one TCR beta chain. The J segment lost 5 bases and the V segment lost 4 bases, leaving 8 bases of the junction unmatched. Germline CDR1 SQVTM, CDR2 ANQGSEA. CDR3 size: 14 residues. The sample originates from a study of CD8 T cells in Susac syndrome. The study sequenced TCR beta in blood CD8+ and CD4+ T cells. All included Susac syndrome patients satisfied recently defined diagnostic criteria for definite or probable disease. CD8+ and CD4+ T cells were negatively isolated; TEMRA cells were FACS-enriched. RNA amounts of about 0.45 to 1 ug underwent reverse transcription with random hexamers. By means of immunoSEQ multiplex PCR, TCR beta CDR3 spanning 54 Vbeta and 13 Jbeta underwent amplification. TCRdb re-derived calls from the immunoSEQ multiplex PCR reads in MiXCR, one entry per CDR3 protein. The data show about 120,000 distinct CDR3 sequences, 96% seen once.

The sequencing sample was made of CD4+ T cells from PBMCs. This chain uses TRBV29-1 with TRBJ2-1, with TRBD1 matching over 7 bases. The receptor comes from a human donor with Susac syndrome. Here the CDR3 reads CSVVDRVQHNEQFF. Written as DNA, the CDR3 is TGCAGCGTTGTAGACAGGGTTCAGCACAATGAGCAGTTCTTC.